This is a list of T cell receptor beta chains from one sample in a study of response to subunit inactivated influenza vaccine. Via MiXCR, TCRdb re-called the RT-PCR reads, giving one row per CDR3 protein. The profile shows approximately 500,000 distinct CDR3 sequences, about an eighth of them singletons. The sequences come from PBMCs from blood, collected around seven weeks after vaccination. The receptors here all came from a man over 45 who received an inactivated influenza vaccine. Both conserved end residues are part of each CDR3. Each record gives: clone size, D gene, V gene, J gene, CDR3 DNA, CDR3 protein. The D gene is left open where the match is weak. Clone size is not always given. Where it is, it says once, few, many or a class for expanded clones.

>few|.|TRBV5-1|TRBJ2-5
TGCGCCAGCAGCTTGGAAAGGAGCAAGGAGACCCAGTACTTC
CASSLERSKETQYF
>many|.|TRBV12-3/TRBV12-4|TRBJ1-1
TGTGCCAGCAGTTACGGGGTCCAGGGCCGAGGAGCTTTCTTT
CASSYGVQGRGAFF
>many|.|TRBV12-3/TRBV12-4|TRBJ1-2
TGTGCCAGCAGTATCGGGACGACTGAGGGCTACACCTTC
CASSIGTTEGYTF
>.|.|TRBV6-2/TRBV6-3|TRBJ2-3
TGTGCCAGCAGCCAAGGAGTCGATACGCAGTATTTT
CASSQGVDTQYF
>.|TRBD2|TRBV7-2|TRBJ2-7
TGTGCCAGCAGTATGGGACTAGCGGGCACCTACGAGCAGTACTTC
CASSMGLAGTYEQYF
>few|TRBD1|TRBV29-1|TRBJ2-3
TGCAGCGTGGGACAGACAGGGTACACAGATACGCAGTATTTT
CSVGQTGYTDTQYF
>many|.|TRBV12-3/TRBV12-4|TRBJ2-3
TGTGCCAGCAGTAGGAACAGGGAAGATACGCAGTATTTT
CASSRNREDTQYF
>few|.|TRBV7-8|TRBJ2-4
TGTGCCAGCAGCTTAGAGGCTTCGGGCACCGAAAACATTCAGTACTTC
CASSLEASGTENIQYF
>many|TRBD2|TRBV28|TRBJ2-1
TGTGCCAGCAGTGACAGAGGGACTAGCGGTAATGAGCAGTTCTTC
CASSDRGTSGNEQFF
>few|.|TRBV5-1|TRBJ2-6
TGCGCCAGCAGCCCCGGAAGGGCTGGGGCCAACGTCCTGACTTTC
CASSPGRAGANVLTF
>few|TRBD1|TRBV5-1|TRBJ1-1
TGCGCCAGCAGCTTGGACCAGGACAGGCTAGTGACTGAAGCTTTCTTT
CASSLDQDRLVTEAFF
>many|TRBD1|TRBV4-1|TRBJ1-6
TGCGCCAGCAGCCAAGAGGTCAGACAGGGCTTACGGAATTCACCCCTCCACTTT
CASSQEVRQGLRNSPLHF
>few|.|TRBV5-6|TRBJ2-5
TGTGCCAGCAGCTTGGATCTAGTTGGAGAGACCCAGTACTTC
CASSLDLVGETQYF
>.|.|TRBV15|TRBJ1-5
TGTGCCACCAGCAGCGCTTATAGCAATCAGCCCCAGCATTTT
CATSSAYSNQPQHF
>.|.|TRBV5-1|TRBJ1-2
TGCGCCAGCAGCCCTGGGGATGGCTACACCTTC
CASSPGDGYTF
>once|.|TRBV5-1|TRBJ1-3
TGCGCCAGCAGCTTGGGAGTCCGACAAGACTCTGGAAACACCATATATTTT
CASSLGVRQDSGNTIYF
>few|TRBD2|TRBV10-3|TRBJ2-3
TGTGCCATCAGGGGAGCGGGGGCTAGGACAGATACGCAGTATTTT
CAIRGAGARTDTQYF
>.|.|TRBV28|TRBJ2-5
TGTGCCAGCACTTTACCCCGGGACTCCGGAATAGGGACCCAGTACTTC
CASTLPRDSGIGTQYF
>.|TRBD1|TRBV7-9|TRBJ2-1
TGTGCCAGCAGCCCCCGACAGGGCTACTCCTACAATGAGCAGTTCTTC
CASSPRQGYSYNEQFF
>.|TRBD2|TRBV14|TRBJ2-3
TGTGCCAGCAGCCTGGGGGGGGTCTTCGGAGATACGCAGTATTTT
CASSLGGVFGDTQYF
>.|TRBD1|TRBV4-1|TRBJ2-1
TGCGCCAGCAGCCACCAACAGGGGGCAGGCAATGAGCAGTTCTTC
CASSHQQGAGNEQFF
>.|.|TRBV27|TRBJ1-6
TGTGCCACATCGCCTAGGTCCTATAATTCACCCCTCCACTTT
CATSPRSYNSPLHF
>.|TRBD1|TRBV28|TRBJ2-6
TGTGCCAGCAGTTTCTGGACAGGGAGTTTTGGCTCTGGGGCCAACGTCCTGACTTTC
CASSFWTGSFGSGANVLTF
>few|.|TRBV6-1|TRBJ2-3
TGTGCCAGCAGCAAAACAGGGTTTGGGACGCAGTATTTT
CASSKTGFGTQYF
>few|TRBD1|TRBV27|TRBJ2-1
TGTGCCAGCAGTCTATTACCCGGGACAGGCTTATTCAATGAGCAGTTCTTC
CASSLLPGTGLFNEQFF
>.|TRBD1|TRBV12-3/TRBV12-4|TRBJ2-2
TGTGCCAGCAGTTGGGACAGCGCCGCGAACACCGGGGAGCTGTTTTTT
CASSWDSAANTGELFF
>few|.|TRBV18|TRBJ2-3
TGTGCCAGCTCACCACCACCGGGACTCATCTCCACAGATACGCAGTATTTT
CASSPPPGLISTDTQYF
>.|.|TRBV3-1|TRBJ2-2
TGTGCCAGCAGCATAGGACGGACCGGGGAGCTGTTTTTT
CASSIGRTGELFF
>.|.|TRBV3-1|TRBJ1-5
TGTGCCAGCAGCCAAAACGATCAGCCCCAGCATTTT
CASSQNDQPQHF
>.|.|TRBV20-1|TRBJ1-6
TGCAGTGGAAGTGCAGGCGCTAATTCACCCCTCCACTTT
CSGSAGANSPLHF
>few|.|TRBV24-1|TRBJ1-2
TGTGCCACCAGCGCCGGAGGGGGGATCAATGGCTACACCTTC
CATSAGGGINGYTF
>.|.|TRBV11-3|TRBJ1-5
TGTGCCAGCAGCTTGTCTCACCCTGGCAATCAGCCCCAGCATTTT
CASSLSHPGNQPQHF
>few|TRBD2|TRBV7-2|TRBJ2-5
TGTGCCAGCAGCTATGGGACTAATCCGACCCAGTACTTC
CASSYGTNPTQYF
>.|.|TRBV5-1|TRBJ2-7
TGCGCCAGCAGGGCGCCTCAGGTGGGGGTTTACGAGCAGTACTTC
CASRAPQVGVYEQYF
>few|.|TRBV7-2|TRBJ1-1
TGTGCCAGCAGCTTAGCCCCGTCGTACACTGAAGCTTTCTTT
CASSLAPSYTEAFF
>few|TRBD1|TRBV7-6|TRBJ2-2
TGTGCCAGCAGCCCCCGTTCGGGACAGGGGAACACCGGGGAGCTGTTTTTT
CASSPRSGQGNTGELFF
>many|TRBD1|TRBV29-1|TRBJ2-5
TGCAGCGTAGCTACAGGGGAAGAGACCCAGTACTTC
CSVATGEETQYF
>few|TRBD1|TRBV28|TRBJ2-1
TGTGCCAGCAGTTTGTCCGGGACAGGGGTTACTGAGCAGTTCTTC
CASSLSGTGVTEQFF
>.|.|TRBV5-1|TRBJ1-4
TGCGCCAGCAGCTTGGGAGGGATTAATGAAAAACTGTTTTTT
CASSLGGINEKLFF
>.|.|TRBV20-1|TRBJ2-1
TGCAGTGTTGGGAGCTCCTACAATGAGCAGTTCTTC
CSVGSSYNEQFF
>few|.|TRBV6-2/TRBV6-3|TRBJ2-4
TGTGCCAGCAGTTACTCGAAAATTGCGGCAGGGGTAATGGCCAAAAACATTCAGTACTTC
CASSYSKIAAGVMAKNIQYF
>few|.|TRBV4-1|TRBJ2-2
TGCGCCAGCAGCGAGGGGGGTTTGGGCACCGGGGAGCTGTTTTTT
CASSEGGLGTGELFF
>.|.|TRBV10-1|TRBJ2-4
TGCGCCAGCATTGGGGACGGACCGATCCTAGCCAAAAACATTCAGTACTTC
CASIGDGPILAKNIQYF
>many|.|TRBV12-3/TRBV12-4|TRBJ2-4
TGTGCCAGCAGTTTGGACTTAGCCAAAAACATTCAGTACTTC
CASSLDLAKNIQYF
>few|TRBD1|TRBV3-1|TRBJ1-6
TGTGCCAGCAGCCAGCCCGGGACAGGGGATTCACCCCTCCACTTT
CASSQPGTGDSPLHF
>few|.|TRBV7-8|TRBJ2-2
TGTGCCAGCAGCTTAGTTCGGACACAACGGGGTAGCGGGGAGCTGTTTTTT
CASSLVRTQRGSGELFF
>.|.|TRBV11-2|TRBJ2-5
TGTGCCAGCAGCCAACCCCAACTCATCCAAGAGACCCAGTACTTC
CASSQPQLIQETQYF
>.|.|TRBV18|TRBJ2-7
TGTGCCAGCTCACCGTGGGGGGTCACCTACGAGCAGTACTTC
CASSPWGVTYEQYF
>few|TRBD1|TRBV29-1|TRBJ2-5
TGCAGCGAGGGGACAGGGGAAGAGACCCAGTACTTC
CSEGTGEETQYF
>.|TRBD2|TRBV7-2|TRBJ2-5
TGTGCCAGCAGCCAACTAGCGGCGCAAGAGACCCAGTACTTC
CASSQLAAQETQYF
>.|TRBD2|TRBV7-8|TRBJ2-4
TGTGCCAGCAGCCTCCGGGAGGGAAGTAGTTCCAAAAACATTCAGTACTTC
CASSLREGSSSKNIQYF
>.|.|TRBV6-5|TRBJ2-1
TGTGCCAGCAGTTACGTTTACCTCCCCCAAGGGTCAGGGAGCAATGAGCAGTTCTTC
CASSYVYLPQGSGSNEQFF
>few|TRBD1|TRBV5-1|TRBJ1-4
TGCGCCAGCAGTCCAGACCGGACAGGGCCCAATGAAAAACTGTTTTTT
CASSPDRTGPNEKLFF
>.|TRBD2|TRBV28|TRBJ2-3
TGTGCCAGCCAGCGGGAGCTGACCGCAGATACGCAGTATTTT
CASQRELTADTQYF